These 18 T cell receptor beta chains share one sample of origin, sequenced in a study of lymphopenia after photon versus proton radiotherapy. Assay used: immunoSEQ multiplex PCR; TCRdb lists only in-frame clones, some missing. This table has almost 3,000 clones, 94% appearing once. The material was peripheral blood, obtained from a patient treated with photon-based radiotherapy. These receptors originate from a woman in her 70s with pancreatic cancer.

Here the CDR3 DNA reads TGTGCCAGTAGTAGAAACCGGGACAAGACTGAAGCTTTCTTT. Translation: CASSRNRDKTEAFF. The chain employs TRBV19 and TRBJ1-1, with D perhaps TRBD1 (6 bases). The germline V and J ends were trimmed by 4 bases and 5 bases, with 14 bases remaining between them. This CDR3 is 14 amino acids long. In germline, CDR1 is LNHDA, CDR2 SQIVND (reference sequence). Drawing the rest from reference TRBV19 and TRBJ1-1, the complete variable domain is DGGITQSPKYLFRKEGQNVTLSCEQNLNHDAMYWYRQDPGQGLRLIYYSQIVNDFQKGDIAEGYSVSREKKESFPLTVTSAQKNPTAFYLCASSRNRDKTEAFFGQGTRLTVV.

The chain combines TRBV19 with TRBJ2-1; D gene ambiguous. CDR1 and CDR2 (germline): LNHDA, SQIVND (reference sequence). The CDR3 runs to 13 residues. Trimming cost V 5 bases and J 6 bases, with 11 bases left between them. The CDR3 reads CASSRDSRNEQFF. The CDR3 bases are TGTGCCAGTAGTCGAGACTCTCGCAATGAGCAGTTCTTC.

The gene calls are TRBV4-2 and TRBJ2-1; 11 positions match TRBD2. The CDR3 is 16 amino acids. The trim removed 3 bases at V and 9 bases at J, leaving 10 bases unmatched. Germline V gene sequence: CDR1 LGHNA, CDR2 YNFKEQ. The CDR3 loop reads CASSHLSGRDIIEQFF. The CDR3 DNA reads TGTGCCAGCAGCCACCTTAGCGGGAGGGACATCATTGAGCAGTTCTTC.

The chain carries TRBV2 and TRBJ2-2; 8 nucleotides align to TRBD1. The germline V gene has CDR1 SNHLY and CDR2 FYNNEI. The CDR3 runs to 14 residues. With V trimmed by 7 bases and J by 1 base, 2 bases remained unmatched. CDR3: CASTGTGNTGELFF. In nucleotides, the CDR3 is TGTGCCAGCACCGGGACAGGGAACACCGGGGAGCTGTTTTTT.

The chain carries TRBV6-1 and TRBJ1-5, with D hard to call. V was shortened by 6 bases and J by 4 bases, with 10 bases between the two germline ends. Germline CDR1 MNHNS, CDR2 SASEGT. The CDR3 consists of 13 residues. This chain's CDR3 is CASSVTINQPQHF. The CDR3, as DNA: TGTGCCAGCAGCGTGACCATTAATCAGCCCCAGCATTTT.

This sequence joins TRBV4-1 and TRBJ2-7; 9 nucleotides agree with TRBD1. V trimming: 3 bases; J trimming: 2 bases; junction bases outside the gene matches: 5. The CDR3 spans 15 residues. CDR1 is MGHRA, CDR2 YSYEKL, per germline. CDR3 DNA: TGCGCCAGCAGCCAGCCGGGACAGGGTACCTACGAGCAGTACTTC. It yields the protein CASSQPGQGTYEQYF.

This clone showed up just once. The rearrangement links TRBV18 to TRBJ2-3; 10 bases agree with TRBD2. Losses at the gene ends were 3 bases for V and 1 base for J; bases not matched to a gene: 4. Germline CDR1 reads KGHSH; CDR2 reads LQKENI. There are 16 residues in the CDR3. The CDR3, as DNA: TGTGCCAGCTCACCGATTCTAGCGGGAGGCACAGATACGCAGTATTTT. The encoded protein is CASSPILAGGTDTQYF.

The chain couples TRBV28 to TRBJ1-3; D not resolved. Germline-derived CDR1 and CDR2 are MDHEN and SYDVKM. The V end lost 1 base, the J end lost 0 bases, and 16 bases lay between the germline ends. The length of the CDR3 is 18 residues. Here the CDR3 reads CASSLSESRVSSGNTIYF. The DNA of the CDR3 is TGTGCCAGCAGTTTATCAGAGTCTAGGGTCTCCTCTGGAAACACCATATATTTT.

This clone was detected once. This chain connects TRBV4-2 to TRBJ2-5; maybe TRBD1 (6 bases). CDR3 length: 16 amino acids. The V end lost 1 base, the J end lost 5 bases, and 17 bases lay between the germline ends. Germline CDR1 is LGHNA and CDR2 is YNFKEQ. CDR3 sequence: CASSQAGAGRGETQYF. CDR3 in DNA: TGTGCCAGCAGCCAAGCGGGTGCAGGAAGGGGGGAGACCCAGTACTTC.

This chain links TRBV6-5 with TRBJ2-7; TRBD1 matches at 7 bases. Losses at the gene ends were 5 bases for V and 2 bases for J; bases not matched to a gene: 6. The CDR3 is 14 residues long. Germline assignment: CDR1 MNHEY and CDR2 SVGAGI. The CDR3 spells CASSRDRNTYEQYF. As DNA, the CDR3 is TGTGCCAGCAGTCGGGACAGAAACACCTACGAGCAGTACTTC.

The chain employs TRBV5-6 and TRBJ1-2, with 9 bases that match TRBD1. V dropped 5 bases and J dropped 4; count of bases not matched to a gene: 6. The germline V gene encodes CDR1 SGHDT and CDR2 YYEEEE. The CDR3 spans 14 residues. CDR3 sequence (DNA): TGTGCCAGCAGTAAAGGACAGGGGATCTATGGCTACACCTTC. It is translated as CASSKGQGIYGYTF.

The CDR3 coding sequence is TGTGCCATCAGTGGTCTATTGGAGAGGGTTAATGAGCAGTTCTTC. The encoded protein is CAISGLLERVNEQFF. The rearrangement links TRBV10-3 to TRBJ2-1, with a possible D match to TRBD2 (5 bases). CDR1 and CDR2 from the germline V gene are ENHRY and SYGVKD. The CDR3 contains 15 residues. The V and J ends lost 4 bases and 7 bases respectively, with 17 bases between them.

As to this clone: Germline is not matched at one junction end, which may reflect a read error. The chain joins TRBV7-7 to TRBJ2-1; the D gene is possibly TRBD1 (6 bases). The CDR3 spans 13 residues. CDR1 and CDR2 (germline): SSHAT, FNYEAQ (reference sequence). CDR3 protein: CASSSQGHDEQFF. The CDR3 DNA follows: TGTGCTAGCAGCTCACAGGGACATGATGAGCAGTTCTTC.

This clone was detected only once. The chain uses TRBV7-9 and TRBJ2-1; D possibly uses TRBD1 or TRBD2 (5 bases each). Trimming left V 1 base short and J 4 bases short, with 14 bases between. The CDR3 sequence is 16 residues long. Germline-derived CDR1 and CDR2 are SEHNR and FQNEAQ (reference sequence). CDR3 DNA: TGTGCCAGCAGCTTAGGGCAGGTTGGGGGATACAATGAGCAGTTCTTC. It is translated as CASSLGQVGGYNEQFF.

DNA of the CDR3: TGTGCCAGCAGCGTCGACTTGCCTGGGGCCAACGTCCTGACTTTC. It translates to CASSVDLPGANVLTF. The rearrangement links TRBV9 to TRBJ2-6; no definite D call. In germline, CDR1 is SGDLS, CDR2 YYNGEE. V shed 2 bases and J shed 2 bases, with 8 bases lying between them. There are 15 residues in the CDR3.

V usage is TRBV2 and J usage is TRBJ1-3; D is uncertain. The CDR3 sequence is 16 residues long. The germline V gene has CDR1 SNHLY and CDR2 FYNNEI. V lost 1 base and J 0 bases, leaving 10 bases between the germline ends. The CDR3 loop reads CASSEERPRSGNTIYF. CDR3 sequence (DNA): TGTGCCAGCAGTGAAGAGAGACCCCGCTCTGGAAACACCATATATTTT. The variable domain in full, completed from reference TRBV2 and TRBJ1-3, reads EPEVTQTPSHQVTQMGQEVILRCVPISNHLYFYWYRQILGQKVEFLVSFYNNEISEKSEIFDDQFSVERPDGSNFTLKIRSTKLEDSAMYFCASSEERPRSGNTIYFGEGSWLTVV.

This clone turned up a few times. The genes are TRBV19 and TRBJ2-5, with a tentative D call TRBD2 (5 bases). The CDR3 has 13 residues. CDR1 LNHDA and CDR2 SQIVND come from the germline V gene (reference sequence). Trimming removed 5 bases at V and 5 bases at J, with 12 bases between. DNA for the CDR3: TGTGCCAGTAGTCCGCGGCGGGCGGAGACCCAGTACTTC. This encodes CASSPRRAETQYF. Filled out from reference TRBV19 and TRBJ2-5, the complete variable domain reads DGGITQSPKYLFRKEGQNVTLSCEQNLNHDAMYWYRQDPGQGLRLIYYSQIVNDFQKGDIAEGYSVSREKKESFPLTVTSAQKNPTAFYLCASSPRRAETQYFGPGTRLLVL.

The chain is built from TRBV4-1 and TRBJ1-1; D is uncertain. Germline V CDR1 and CDR2: MGHRA, YSYEKL. The V end was cut by 0 bases, the J end by 7 bases, with 9 bases between. This CDR3 is built from 13 residues. CDR3 in DNA: TGCGCCAGCAGCCAAGACCGGGGTGGTGAAGCTTTCTTT. Translated, it gives CASSQDRGGEAFF.